This TCR beta chain emerged from a study of beta chain features in type 1 diabetes. About the study: Age, gender and cell yields were similar between patients and healthy donors. Overall study findings and caveats: Type 1 diabetes patients showed fewer insertions and more deletions at VDJ junctions. When Type 1 diabetes patients were examined, their TCRB CDR3s proved moderately but significantly shorter in all four CD4+ subsets.

What was sequenced were expressed TCRB transcripts, since all of the isolated RNA had been reverse transcribed. Sequencing used immunoSEQ multiplex PCR; TCRdb keeps in-frame clones, though not all of them. The data show about 360,000 clones, around 12% seen once. The ends were cut back, 5 bases at V and 1 base at J, with 11 bases in the middle. CDR1 is SQVTM and CDR2 is ANQGSEA in the germline V gene. The CDR3 loop spans 13 amino acids. This clone has more than one count but fewer than ten. Its antigen is as yet unknown. The chain recombines TRBV29-1 with TRBJ1-1, with D hard to call. Sequenced material: naive CD4+ T cells from blood. This receptor was taken from a young man in good health. For the CDR3, the DNA is TGCAGCGTTCACATAACAGAGAACACTGAAGCTTTCTTT. Protein sequence: CSVHITENTEAFF.